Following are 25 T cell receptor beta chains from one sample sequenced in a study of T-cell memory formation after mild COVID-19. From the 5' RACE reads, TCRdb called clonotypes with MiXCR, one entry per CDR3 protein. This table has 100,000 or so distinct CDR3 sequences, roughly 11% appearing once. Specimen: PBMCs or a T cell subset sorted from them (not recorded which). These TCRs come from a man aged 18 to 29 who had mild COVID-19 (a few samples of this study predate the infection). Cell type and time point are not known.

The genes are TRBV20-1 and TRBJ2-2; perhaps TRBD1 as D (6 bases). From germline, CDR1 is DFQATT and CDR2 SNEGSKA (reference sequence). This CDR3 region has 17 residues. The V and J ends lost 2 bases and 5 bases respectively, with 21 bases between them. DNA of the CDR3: TGCAGTGCTAGAAGGTTGGGAGTCCAGGGGAGTACCGGGGAGCTGTTTTTT. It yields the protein CSARRLGVQGSTGELFF.

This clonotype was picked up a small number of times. CDR3 nucleotide sequence: TGTGCCAGCAGCCGTTACAGGGGCGAGAGCTCCTACGAGCAGTACGTC. Amino acid sequence: CASSRYRGESSYEQYV. V gene TRBV7-4 combines with J gene TRBJ2-7, with 7 bases that match TRBD1. J was trimmed by 0 bases and V by 5 bases; bases with no gene match: 10. Germline lookup yields CDR1 SGHVT and CDR2 SQSDAQ. This CDR3 comprises 16 residues.

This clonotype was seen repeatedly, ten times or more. CDR3 sequence reads: CSVESGAGNTIYF. CDR3 DNA sequence: TGCAGCGTTGAATCAGGTGCTGGAAACACCATATATTTT. The gene calls are TRBV29-1 and TRBJ1-3; no reliable D call. The germline gives CDR1 SQVTM, CDR2 ANQGSEA. This CDR3 spans 13 amino acids. V lost 2 bases and J 2 bases, leaving 7 bases between the germline ends.

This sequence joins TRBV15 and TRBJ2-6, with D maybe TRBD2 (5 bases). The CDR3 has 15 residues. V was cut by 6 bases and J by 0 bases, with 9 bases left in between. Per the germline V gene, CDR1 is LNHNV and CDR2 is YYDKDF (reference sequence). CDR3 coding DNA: TGTGCCACCAGGGGAGAGGGCTCTGGGGCCAACGTCCTGACTTTC. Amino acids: CATRGEGSGANVLTF.

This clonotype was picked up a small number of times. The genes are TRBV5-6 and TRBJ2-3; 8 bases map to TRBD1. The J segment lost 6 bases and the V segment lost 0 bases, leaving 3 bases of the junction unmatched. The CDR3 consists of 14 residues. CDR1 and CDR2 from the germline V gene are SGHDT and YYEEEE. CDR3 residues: CASSLGQGRDTQYF. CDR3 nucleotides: TGTGCCAGCAGCTTGGGACAGGGGCGGGATACGCAGTATTTT.

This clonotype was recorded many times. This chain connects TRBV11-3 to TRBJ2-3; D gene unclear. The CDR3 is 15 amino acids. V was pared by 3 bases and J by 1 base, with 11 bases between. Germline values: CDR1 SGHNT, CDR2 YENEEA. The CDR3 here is CASSFGQDGTDTQYF. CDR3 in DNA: TGTGCCAGCAGCTTCGGCCAGGATGGCACAGATACGCAGTATTTT.

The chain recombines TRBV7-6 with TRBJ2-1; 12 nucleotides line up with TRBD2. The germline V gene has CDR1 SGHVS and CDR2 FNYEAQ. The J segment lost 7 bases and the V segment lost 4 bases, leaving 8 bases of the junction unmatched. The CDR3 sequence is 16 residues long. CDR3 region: CASSSLAGGRRNEQFF. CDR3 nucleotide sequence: TGTGCCAGCAGCTCTCTAGCGGGGGGGCGAAGAAATGAGCAGTTCTTC.

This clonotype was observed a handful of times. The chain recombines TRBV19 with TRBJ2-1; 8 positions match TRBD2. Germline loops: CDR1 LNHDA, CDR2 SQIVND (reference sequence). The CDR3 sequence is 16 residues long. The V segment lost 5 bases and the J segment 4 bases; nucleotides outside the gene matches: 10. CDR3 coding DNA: TGTGCCAGTAGTTTATCTCGAGTAGCGGGGTACAATGAGCAGTTCTTC. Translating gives CASSLSRVAGYNEQFF. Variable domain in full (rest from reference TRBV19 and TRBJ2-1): DGGITQSPKYLFRKEGQNVTLSCEQNLNHDAMYWYRQDPGQGLRLIYYSQIVNDFQKGDIAEGYSVSREKKESFPLTVTSAQKNPTAFYLCASSLSRVAGYNEQFFGPGTRLTVL.

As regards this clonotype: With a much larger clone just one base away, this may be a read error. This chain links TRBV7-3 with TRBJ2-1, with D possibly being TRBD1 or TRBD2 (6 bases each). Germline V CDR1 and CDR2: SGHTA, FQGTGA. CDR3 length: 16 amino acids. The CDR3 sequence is CASSLLSGAPYNGQFF. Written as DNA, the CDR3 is TGTGCCAGCAGCTTACTGTCGGGGGCCCCCTACAATGGGCAGTTCTTC. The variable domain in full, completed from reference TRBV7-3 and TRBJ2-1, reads GAGVSQTPSNKVTEKGKYVELRCDPISGHTALYWYRQSLGQGPEFLIYFQGTGAADDSGLPNDRFFAVRPEGSVSTLKIQRTERGDSAVYLCASSLLSGAPYNGQFFGPGTRLTVL.

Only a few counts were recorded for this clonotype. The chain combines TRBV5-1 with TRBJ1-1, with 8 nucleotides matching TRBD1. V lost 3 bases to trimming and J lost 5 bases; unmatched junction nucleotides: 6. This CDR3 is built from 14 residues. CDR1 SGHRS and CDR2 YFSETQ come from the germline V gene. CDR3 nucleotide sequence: TGCGCCAGCAGCTCGTGGACAGGGCTAACTGAAGCTTTCTTT. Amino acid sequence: CASSSWTGLTEAFF.

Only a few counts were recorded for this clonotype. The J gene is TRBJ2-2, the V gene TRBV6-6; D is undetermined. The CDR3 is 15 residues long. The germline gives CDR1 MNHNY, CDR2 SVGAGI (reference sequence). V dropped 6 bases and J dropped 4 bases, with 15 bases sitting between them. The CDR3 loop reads CASRARSSATGELFF. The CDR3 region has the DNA TGTGCCAGCAGAGCTAGGTCCTCTGCCACCGGGGAGCTGTTTTTT.

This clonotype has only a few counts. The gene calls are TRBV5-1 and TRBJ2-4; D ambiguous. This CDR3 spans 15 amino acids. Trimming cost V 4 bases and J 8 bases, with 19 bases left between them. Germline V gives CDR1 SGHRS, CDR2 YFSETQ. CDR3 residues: CASSPALAKGDIQYF. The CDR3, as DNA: TGCGCCAGCAGCCCTGCCCTGGCCAAGGGTGACATTCAGTACTTC.

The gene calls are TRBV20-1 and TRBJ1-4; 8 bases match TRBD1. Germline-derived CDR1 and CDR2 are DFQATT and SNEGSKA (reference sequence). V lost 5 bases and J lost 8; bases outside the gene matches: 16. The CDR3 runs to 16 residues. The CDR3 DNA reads TGCAGTGCTGGAGGGGACAGGCTGAATATGGAGGAAAAACTGTTTTTT. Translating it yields CSAGGDRLNMEEKLFF.

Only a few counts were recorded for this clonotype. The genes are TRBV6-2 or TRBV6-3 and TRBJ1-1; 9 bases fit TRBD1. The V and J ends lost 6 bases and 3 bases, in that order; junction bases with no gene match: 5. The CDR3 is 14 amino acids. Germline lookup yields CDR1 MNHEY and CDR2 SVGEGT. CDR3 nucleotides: TGTGCCAGCAGGGGACAGGGTTGGGACACTGAAGCTTTCTTT. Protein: CASRGQGWDTEAFF.

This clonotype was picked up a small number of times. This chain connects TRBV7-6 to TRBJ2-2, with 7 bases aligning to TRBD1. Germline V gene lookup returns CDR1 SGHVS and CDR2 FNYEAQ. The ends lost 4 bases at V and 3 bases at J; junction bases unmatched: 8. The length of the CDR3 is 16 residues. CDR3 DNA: TGTGCCAGCAGCTCAGAGGGGGCAGCCTACACCGGGGAGCTGTTTTTT. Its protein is CASSSEGAAYTGELFF.

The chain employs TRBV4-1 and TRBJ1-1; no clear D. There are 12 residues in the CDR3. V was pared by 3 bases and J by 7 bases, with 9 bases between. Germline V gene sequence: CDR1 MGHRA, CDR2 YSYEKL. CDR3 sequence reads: CASSQIGGEAFF. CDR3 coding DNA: TGCGCCAGCAGCCAGATCGGCGGTGAAGCTTTCTTT.

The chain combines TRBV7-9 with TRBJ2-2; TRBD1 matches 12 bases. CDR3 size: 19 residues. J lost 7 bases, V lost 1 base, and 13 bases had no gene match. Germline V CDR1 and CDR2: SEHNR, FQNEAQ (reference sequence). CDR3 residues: CASSLGDRGPLVPGGELFF. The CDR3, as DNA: TGTGCCAGCAGCTTAGGGGACAGGGGGCCACTCGTCCCAGGCGGGGAGCTGTTTTTT.

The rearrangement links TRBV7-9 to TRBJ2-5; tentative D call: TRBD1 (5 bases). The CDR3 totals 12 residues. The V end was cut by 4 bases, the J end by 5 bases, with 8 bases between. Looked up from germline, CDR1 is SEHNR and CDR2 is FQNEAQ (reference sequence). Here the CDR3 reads CASSYRSETQYF. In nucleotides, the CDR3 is TGTGCCAGCAGCTACAGGTCTGAGACCCAGTACTTC.

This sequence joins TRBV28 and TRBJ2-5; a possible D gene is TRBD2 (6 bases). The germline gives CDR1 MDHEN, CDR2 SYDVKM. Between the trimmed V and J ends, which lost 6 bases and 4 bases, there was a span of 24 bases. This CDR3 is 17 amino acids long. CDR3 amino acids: CASSPFLEGGGVETQYF. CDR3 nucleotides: TGTGCCAGCAGCCCCTTTTTGGAGGGTGGCGGGGTAGAGACCCAGTACTTC.

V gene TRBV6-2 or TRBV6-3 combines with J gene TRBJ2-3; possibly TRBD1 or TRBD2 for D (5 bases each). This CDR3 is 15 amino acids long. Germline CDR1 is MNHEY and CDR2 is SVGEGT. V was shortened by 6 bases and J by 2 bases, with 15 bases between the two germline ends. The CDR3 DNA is TGTGCCAGCAGATCCCTTGGGACCTACACAGATACGCAGTATTTT. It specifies CASRSLGTYTDTQYF.

CDR3 in amino acids: CASSWTSSYNEQFF. As DNA, the CDR3 is TGTGCCAGCAGCTGGACTAGCTCCTACAATGAGCAGTTCTTC. This rearrangement joins TRBV7-9 to TRBJ2-1; 7 nucleotides match TRBD2. V trimming: 4 bases; J trimming: 0 bases; junction bases outside the gene matches: 0. The CDR3 contains 14 residues. The germline gives CDR1 SEHNR, CDR2 FQNEAQ (reference sequence). Filled out from reference TRBV7-9 and TRBJ2-1, the complete variable domain reads DTGVSQNPRHKITKRGQNVTFRCDPISEHNRLYWYRQTLGQGPEFLTYFQNEAQLEKSRLLSDRFSAERPKGSFSTLEIQRTEQGDSAMYLCASSWTSSYNEQFFGPGTRLTVL.

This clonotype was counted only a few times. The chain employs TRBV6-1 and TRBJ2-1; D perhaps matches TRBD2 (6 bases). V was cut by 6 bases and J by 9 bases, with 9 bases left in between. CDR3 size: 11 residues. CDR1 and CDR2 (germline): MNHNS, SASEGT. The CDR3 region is CASRGGTEQFF. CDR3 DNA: TGTGCCAGCAGGGGGGGTACTGAGCAGTTCTTC.

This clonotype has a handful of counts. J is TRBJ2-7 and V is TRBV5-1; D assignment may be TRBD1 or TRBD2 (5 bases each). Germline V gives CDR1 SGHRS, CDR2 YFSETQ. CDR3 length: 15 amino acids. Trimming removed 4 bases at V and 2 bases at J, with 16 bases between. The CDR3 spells CASSVTGTVTYEQYF. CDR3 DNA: TGCGCCAGCAGCGTGACCGGGACGGTTACCTACGAGCAGTACTTC.

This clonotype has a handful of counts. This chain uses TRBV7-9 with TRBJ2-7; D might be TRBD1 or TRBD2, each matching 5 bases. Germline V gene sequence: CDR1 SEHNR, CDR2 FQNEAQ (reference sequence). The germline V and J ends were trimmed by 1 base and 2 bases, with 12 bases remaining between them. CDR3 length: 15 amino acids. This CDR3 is CASSLDGTLAYEQYF. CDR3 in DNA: TGTGCCAGCAGCTTAGATGGGACCTTAGCCTACGAGCAGTACTTC.

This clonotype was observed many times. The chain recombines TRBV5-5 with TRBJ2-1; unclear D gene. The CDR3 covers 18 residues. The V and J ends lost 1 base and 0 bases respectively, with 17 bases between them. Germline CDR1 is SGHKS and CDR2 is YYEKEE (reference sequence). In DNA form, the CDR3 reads TGTGCCAGCAGCTTGTCCAGCTTCCTCAGTGCCTCCTACAATGAGCAGTTCTTC. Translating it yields CASSLSSFLSASYNEQFF.